These 4 T cell receptor beta chains were sequenced from one sample in a study of shared clonotypes between healthy human individuals. Repertoires were generated with immunoSEQ multiplex PCR, while TCRdb's copy carries only in-frame clones and drops some. The table shows 550,000 to 600,000 clones, with 98% occurring only once. In the naive CD8 group, cells lacked CD45RO and were positively selected for CCR7, so terminally differentiated effector memory CD45RA+ cells were left out. Sequencing was carried out using naive CD8+ T cells sorted from blood. The receptors stem from a man aged 25 to 40 in good health.

The chain uses TRBV14 and TRBJ2-2, with TRBD2 as a possible D gene (5 bases). CDR3 length equals 17 residues. Deletions cut 4 bases from V and 2 bases from J, with 17 bases between. CDR1 SGHDN and CDR2 FVKESK come from the germline V gene. The CDR3 DNA reads TGTGCCAGCAGCCTCTGGTCAGGAGGCGCAAACACCGGGGAGCTGTTTTTT. Its protein product is CASSLWSGGANTGELFF.

V usage is TRBV11-2 and J usage is TRBJ2-7, with D unclear. The CDR3 covers 12 residues. In germline, CDR1 is SGHAT, CDR2 FQNNGV. Trimming cost V 0 bases and J 4 bases, with 4 bases left between them. The CDR3 sequence: CASSLEEYEQYF. In DNA, the CDR3 is TGTGCCAGCAGCTTAGAAGAGTACGAGCAGTACTTC.

In its sample, this clone was seen a few times. Distinct nucleotide sequences in the sample also encode this CDR3. The chain uses TRBV27 and TRBJ2-5; D gene uncertain. The CDR3 loop spans 14 amino acids. Germline assignment: CDR1 MNHEY and CDR2 SMNVEV (reference sequence). The germline V and J ends were trimmed by 3 bases and 1 base, with 9 bases remaining between them. In DNA form, the CDR3 reads TGTGCCAGCAGTTTGCTAGGGTCCCAAGAGACCCAGTACTTC. As protein: CASSLLGSQETQYF.

V gene TRBV5-4 combines with J gene TRBJ2-7, with 11 bases lining up with TRBD2. Trimming at V came to 3 bases and at J to 2 bases, leaving 13 bases not matched to a gene. The CDR3 runs 18 residues. The germline V gene encodes CDR1 SGHNT and CDR2 YYREEE (reference sequence). The CDR3 is CASSSGLAGPLGAYEQYF. DNA of the CDR3: TGTGCCAGCAGCTCTGGACTAGCGGGCCCCTTGGGGGCCTACGAGCAGTACTTC.